The 12 T cell receptor beta chains in this list originate from one sample, sequenced in a study of blood T cells in healthy people across ages. It was with a sample-barcoded 5' primer and a J-beta primer mix that a second PCR of roughly 7 to 11 cycles was run. TCRdb fed the 5' RACE reads into MiXCR, producing one record per CDR3 protein. The data show about 800,000 distinct CDR3 sequences, 25% seen once. These sequences were also reported in another study, on T cells of mothers and their children.

The sample was blood. Receptors were obtained from a boy aged 5-17 years in good health.

The chain uses TRBV10-3 and TRBJ1-2, with 7 positions matching TRBD1. CDR1 is ENHRY, CDR2 SYGVKD, per germline. Losses at the gene ends were 7 bases for V and 4 bases for J; bases not matched to a gene: 9. The CDR3 sequence is 14 residues long. CDR3: CAINSGQVAYGYTF. CDR3 bases: TGTGCCATCAACTCCGGACAGGTGGCCTATGGCTACACCTTC.

J is TRBJ2-5 and V is TRBV11-1; D unresolved. The J call could be wrong; TRBJ2-1 is a better fit for the DNA end. The V gene's germline CDR1 is SGHAT and CDR2 FQDESV (reference sequence). The CDR3 runs 12 residues. The chain's CDR3 is CASRSARDEQFF. DNA for the CDR3: TGTGCCAGCAGATCCGCACGCGATGAGCAGTTCTTC.

This clonotype was counted only a few times. The V call is TRBV19, the J call TRBJ1-1; D is unclear. V was shortened by 1 base and J by 1 base, with 10 bases between the two germline ends. CDR1 LNHDA and CDR2 SQIVND come from the germline V gene (reference sequence). The CDR3 spans 15 residues. CDR3 DNA sequence: TGTGCCAGTAGTATAGGTGACGGGTGGAACACTGAAGCTTTCTTT. The encoded protein is CASSIGDGWNTEAFF.

The chain combines TRBV12-3 or TRBV12-4 with TRBJ2-2; D ambiguous. V was cut by 5 bases and J by 8 bases, with 12 bases left in between. The CDR3 sequence is 13 residues long. The CDR3 DNA is TGTGCCAGCAGTCGAACCGTTCGAGGGGAGCTGTTTTTT. Its translation: CASSRTVRGELFF.

CDR3 DNA: TGTGCCAGCAGCTTGAACACGGTCTCTGAAAAACTGTTTTTT. Translating it yields CASSLNTVSEKLFF. This chain links TRBV7-9 with TRBJ1-4; D is uncertain. The CDR3 has 14 residues. The germline CDR1 and CDR2 sequences are SEHNR and FQNEAQ (reference sequence). With 3 bases removed from V and 7 bases from J, the gap between germline ends came to 12 bases.

This clonotype has only a few counts. The rearrangement uses TRBV15 and TRBJ2-3, with D perhaps being TRBD1 or TRBD2 (5 bases each). The CDR3 runs 15 residues. Germline V gene sequence: CDR1 LNHNV, CDR2 YYDKDF (reference sequence). Trimming removed 0 bases from V and 0 bases from J, with 7 bases in between. The CDR3 spells CATSRDWGSTDTQYF. The CDR3, as DNA: TGTGCCACCAGCAGAGATTGGGGGAGCACAGATACGCAGTATTTT.

The V gene is TRBV5-1, the J gene TRBJ1-5; no definite D call. V was cut by 2 bases and J by 4 bases, with 10 bases left in between. This CDR3 has 14 residues. Germline V gene sequence: CDR1 SGHRS, CDR2 YFSETQ. In nucleotides, the CDR3 is TGCGCCAGCAGCTTCGACCTTGGAAATCAGCCCCAGCATTTT. Encoded protein: CASSFDLGNQPQHF.

Only a few counts were recorded for this clonotype. The chain combines TRBV12-3 or TRBV12-4 with TRBJ2-6, with D perhaps given as TRBD1 or TRBD2 (5 bases each). V lost 5 bases and J lost 0, with 17 bases in between. The CDR3 is 18 amino acids. CDR3 coding DNA: TGTGCCAGCAGTCCACCCGGGACGCTGAGCTCTGGGGCCAACGTCCTGACTTTC. Its protein product is CASSPPGTLSSGANVLTF.

The gene calls are TRBV20-1 and TRBJ2-7; no clear D gene. CDR3 length: 15 residues. Germline V gives CDR1 DFQATT, CDR2 SNEGSKA (reference sequence). Trimming stripped 0 bases from V and 3 bases from J, with 15 bases between. The DNA for the CDR3 is TGCAGTGCTAGAGATATCCGGCAGAAGGGCTACGAGCAGTACTTC. Its protein product is CSARDIRQKGYEQYF.

This clonotype has a handful of counts. The rearrangement joins TRBV4-2 to TRBJ1-5; D is unclear. The V gene's germline CDR1 is LGHNA and CDR2 YNFKEQ. This CDR3 region has 15 residues. Trimming stripped 5 bases from V and 3 bases from J, with 14 bases between. The CDR3 DNA is TGTGCCAGCAGCTCCGCCGGCAGACTCAATCAGCCCCAGCATTTT. It yields the protein CASSSAGRLNQPQHF.

This chain links TRBV19 with TRBJ1-2; 7 nucleotides agree with TRBD1. In germline, CDR1 is LNHDA, CDR2 SQIVND (reference sequence). The CDR3 spans 15 residues. V dropped 5 bases and J dropped 5; count of bases not matched to a gene: 11. DNA for the CDR3: TGTGCCAGTAGTGCCGGAGGACAGGACGCATATGGCTACACCTTC. Translation: CASSAGGQDAYGYTF.

V and J are TRBV5-1 and TRBJ1-1; D is unclear. The CDR3 is made up of 15 amino acids. Germline loops: CDR1 SGHRS, CDR2 YFSETQ. V dropped 0 bases and J dropped 1 base, with 10 bases sitting between them. The CDR3 reads CASSLAGPGNTEAFF. For the CDR3, the DNA is TGCGCCAGCAGCTTGGCCGGACCAGGGAACACTGAAGCTTTCTTT.